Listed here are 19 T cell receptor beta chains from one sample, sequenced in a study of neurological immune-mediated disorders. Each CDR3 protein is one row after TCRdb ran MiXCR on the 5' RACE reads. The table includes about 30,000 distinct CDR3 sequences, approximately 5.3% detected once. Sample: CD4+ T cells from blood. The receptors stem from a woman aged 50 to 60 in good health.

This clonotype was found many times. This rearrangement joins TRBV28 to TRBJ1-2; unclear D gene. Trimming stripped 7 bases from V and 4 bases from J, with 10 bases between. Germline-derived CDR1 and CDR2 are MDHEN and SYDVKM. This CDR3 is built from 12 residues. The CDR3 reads CASKDSSYGYTF. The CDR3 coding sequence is TGTGCCAGCAAGGACTCCTCCTATGGCTACACCTTC.

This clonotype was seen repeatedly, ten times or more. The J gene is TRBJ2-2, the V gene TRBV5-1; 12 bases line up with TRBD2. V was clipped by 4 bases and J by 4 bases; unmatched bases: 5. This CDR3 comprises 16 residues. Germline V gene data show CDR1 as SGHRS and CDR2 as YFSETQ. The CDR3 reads CASSDGLAGSTGELFF. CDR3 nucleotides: TGCGCCAGCAGCGACGGACTAGCGGGATCCACCGGGGAGCTGTTTTTT.

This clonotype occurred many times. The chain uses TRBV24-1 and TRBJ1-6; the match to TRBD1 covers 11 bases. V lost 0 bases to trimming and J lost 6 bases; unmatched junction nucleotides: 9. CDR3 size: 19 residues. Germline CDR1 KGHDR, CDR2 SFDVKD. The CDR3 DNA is TGTGCCACCAGTGATTTGAGGAGGGACAGGGGGAAGGTTAATTCACCCCTCCACTTT. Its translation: CATSDLRRDRGKVNSPLHF.

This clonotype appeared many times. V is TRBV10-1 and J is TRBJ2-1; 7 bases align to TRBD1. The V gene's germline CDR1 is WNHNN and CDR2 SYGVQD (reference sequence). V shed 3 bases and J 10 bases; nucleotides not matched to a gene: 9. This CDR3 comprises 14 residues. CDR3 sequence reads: CASSDQGVGGEQFF. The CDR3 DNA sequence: TGCGCCAGCAGTGACCAGGGGGTGGGTGGCGAGCAGTTCTTC.

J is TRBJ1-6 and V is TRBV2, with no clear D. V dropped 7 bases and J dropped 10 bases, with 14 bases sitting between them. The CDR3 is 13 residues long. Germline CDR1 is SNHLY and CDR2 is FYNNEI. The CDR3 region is CASNPGTGSPLHF. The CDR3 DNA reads TGTGCCAGCAACCCGGGAACGGGGTCACCCCTCCACTTT.

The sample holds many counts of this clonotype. CDR3 in DNA: TGTGCCAGCGGGTCCAGACAGGGGTTCTACGAGCAGTACTTC. Translated, it gives CASGSRQGFYEQYF. This chain joins TRBV27 and TRBJ2-7; TRBD1 matches at 8 bases. The germline V gene encodes CDR1 MNHEY and CDR2 SMNVEV (reference sequence). This CDR3 spans 14 amino acids. Losses at the gene ends were 8 bases for V and 3 bases for J; bases not matched to a gene: 9.

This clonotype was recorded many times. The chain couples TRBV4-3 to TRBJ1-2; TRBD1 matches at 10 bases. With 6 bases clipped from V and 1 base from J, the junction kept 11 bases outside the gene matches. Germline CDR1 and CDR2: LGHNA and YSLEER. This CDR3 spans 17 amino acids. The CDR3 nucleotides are TGCGCCAGCAGTCTCTACGGCGGGACAGGGGATAACTATGGCTACACCTTC. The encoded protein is CASSLYGGTGDNYGYTF.

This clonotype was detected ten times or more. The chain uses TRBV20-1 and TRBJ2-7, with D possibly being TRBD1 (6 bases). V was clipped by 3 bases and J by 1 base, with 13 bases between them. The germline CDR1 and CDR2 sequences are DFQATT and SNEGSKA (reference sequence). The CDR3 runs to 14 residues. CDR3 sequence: CSASLWTESYEQYF. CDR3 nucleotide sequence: TGCAGTGCTAGCCTTTGGACAGAGTCCTACGAGCAGTACTTC.

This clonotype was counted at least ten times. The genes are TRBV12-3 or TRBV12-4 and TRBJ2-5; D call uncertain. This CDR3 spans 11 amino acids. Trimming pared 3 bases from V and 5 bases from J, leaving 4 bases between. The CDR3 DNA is TGTGCCAGCAGTTTCGCCGAGACCCAGTACTTC. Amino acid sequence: CASSFAETQYF.

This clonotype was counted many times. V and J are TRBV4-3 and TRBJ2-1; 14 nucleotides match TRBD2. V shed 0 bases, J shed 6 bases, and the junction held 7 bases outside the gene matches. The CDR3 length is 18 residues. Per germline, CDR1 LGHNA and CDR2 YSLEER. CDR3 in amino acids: CASSQDHPGTSGSNEQFF. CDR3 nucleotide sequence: TGCGCCAGCAGCCAAGACCATCCCGGGACTAGCGGGAGCAATGAGCAGTTCTTC.

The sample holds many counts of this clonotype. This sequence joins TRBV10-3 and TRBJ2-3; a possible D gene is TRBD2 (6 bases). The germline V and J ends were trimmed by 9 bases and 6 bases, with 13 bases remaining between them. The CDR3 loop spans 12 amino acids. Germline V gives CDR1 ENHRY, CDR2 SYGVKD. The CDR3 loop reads CAIRGLSDTQYF. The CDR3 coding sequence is TGTGCCATTAGAGGACTATCGGATACGCAGTATTTT.

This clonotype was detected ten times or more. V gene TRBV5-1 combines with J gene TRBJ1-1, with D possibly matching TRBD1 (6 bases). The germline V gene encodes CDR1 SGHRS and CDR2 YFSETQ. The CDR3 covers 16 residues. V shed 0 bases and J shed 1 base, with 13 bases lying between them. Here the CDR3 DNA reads TGCGCCAGCAGCTTGGAGCCGGGACAACCGAACACTGAAGCTTTCTTT. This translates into CASSLEPGQPNTEAFF.

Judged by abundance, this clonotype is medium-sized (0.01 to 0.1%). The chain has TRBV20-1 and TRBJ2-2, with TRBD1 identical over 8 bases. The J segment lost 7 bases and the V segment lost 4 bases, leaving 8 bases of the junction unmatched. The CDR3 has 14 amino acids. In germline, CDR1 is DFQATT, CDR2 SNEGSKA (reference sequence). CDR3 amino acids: CSAKRTGKVGELFF. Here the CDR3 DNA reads TGCAGTGCTAAAAGGACAGGGAAGGTCGGGGAGCTGTTTTTT.

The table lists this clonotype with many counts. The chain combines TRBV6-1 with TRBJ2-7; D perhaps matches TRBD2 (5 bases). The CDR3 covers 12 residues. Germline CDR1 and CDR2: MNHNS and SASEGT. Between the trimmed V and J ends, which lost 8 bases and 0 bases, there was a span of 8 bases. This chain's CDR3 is CASGLGSYEQYF. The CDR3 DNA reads TGTGCCAGCGGACTCGGCTCCTACGAGCAGTACTTC.

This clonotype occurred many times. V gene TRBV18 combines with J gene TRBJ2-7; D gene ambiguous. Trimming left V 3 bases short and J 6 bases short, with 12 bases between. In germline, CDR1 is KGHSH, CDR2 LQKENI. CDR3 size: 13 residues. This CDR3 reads CASSPALRTEQYF. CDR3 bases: TGTGCCAGCTCACCTGCACTAAGAACCGAGCAGTACTTC.

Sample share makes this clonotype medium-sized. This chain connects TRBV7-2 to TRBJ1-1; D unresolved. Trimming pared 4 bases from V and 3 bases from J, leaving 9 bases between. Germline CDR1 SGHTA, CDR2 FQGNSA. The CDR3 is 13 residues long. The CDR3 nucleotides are TGTGCCAGCAGCTCACAGCTTTACACTGAAGCTTTCTTT. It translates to CASSSQLYTEAFF.

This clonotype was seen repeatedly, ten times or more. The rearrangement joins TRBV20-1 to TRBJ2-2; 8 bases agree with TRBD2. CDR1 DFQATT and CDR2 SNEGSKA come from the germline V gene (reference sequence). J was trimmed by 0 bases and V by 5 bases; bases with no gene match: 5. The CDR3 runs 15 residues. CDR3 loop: CSAPRTSPNTGELFF. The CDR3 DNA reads TGCAGTGCTCCGAGGACTAGCCCGAACACCGGGGAGCTGTTTTTT.

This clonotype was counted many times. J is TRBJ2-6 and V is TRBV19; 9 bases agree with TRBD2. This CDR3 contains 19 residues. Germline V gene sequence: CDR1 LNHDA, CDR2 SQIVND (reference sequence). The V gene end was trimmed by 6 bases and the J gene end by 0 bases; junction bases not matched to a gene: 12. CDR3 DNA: TGTGCCAGTAGACGACTTTCAGCGGGGGGACTCTCTGGGGCCAACGTCCTGACTTTC. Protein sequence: CASRRLSAGGLSGANVLTF. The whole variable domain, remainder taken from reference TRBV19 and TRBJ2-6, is DGGITQSPKYLFRKEGQNVTLSCEQNLNHDAMYWYRQDPGQGLRLIYYSQIVNDFQKGDIAEGYSVSREKKESFPLTVTSAQKNPTAFYLCASRRLSAGGLSGANVLTFGAGSRLTVL.

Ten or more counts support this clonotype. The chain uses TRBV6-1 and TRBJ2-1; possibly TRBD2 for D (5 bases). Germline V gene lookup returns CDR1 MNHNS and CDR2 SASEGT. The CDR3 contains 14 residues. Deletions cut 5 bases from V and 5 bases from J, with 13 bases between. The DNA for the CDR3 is TGTGCCAGCAGTCCCCGGGGTCATAACAATGAGCAGTTCTTC. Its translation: CASSPRGHNNEQFF.